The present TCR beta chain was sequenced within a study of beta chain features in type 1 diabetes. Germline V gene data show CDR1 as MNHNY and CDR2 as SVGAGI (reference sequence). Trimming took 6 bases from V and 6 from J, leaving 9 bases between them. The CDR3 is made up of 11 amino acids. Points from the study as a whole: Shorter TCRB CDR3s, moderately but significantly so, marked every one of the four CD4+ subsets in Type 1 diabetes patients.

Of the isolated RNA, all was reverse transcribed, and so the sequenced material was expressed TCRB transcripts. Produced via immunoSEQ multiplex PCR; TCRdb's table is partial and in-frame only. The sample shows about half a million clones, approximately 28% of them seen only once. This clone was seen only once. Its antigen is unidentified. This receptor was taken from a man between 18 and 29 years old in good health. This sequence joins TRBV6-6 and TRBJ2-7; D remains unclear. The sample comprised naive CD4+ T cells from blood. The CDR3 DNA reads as TGTGCCAGCAGCGGAATAACCGAGCAGTACTTC. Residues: CASSGITEQYF.